Reported below is one T cell receptor (beta chain). The antigen remains undetermined. The data derive from a study of PD-1 blockade in classical Hodgkin lymphoma. Whole-study results and caveats: Partial responders and progressors had significantly lower baseline TCR diversity. With CD4+ cells, TCR diversity rose significantly by C4D1, but not with CD8+ cells.

Sequencing used immunoSEQ multiplex PCR; TCRdb keeps in-frame clones, though not all of them. Of 50,000 to 75,000 clones listed, more than 75% are singletons. All the patients suffered relapse after autologous stem cell transplantation, and brentuximab vedotin exposure differed. The receptor comes from a human donor with classical Hodgkin lymphoma. The sequenced sample was peripheral blood mononuclear cells (PBMCs), obtained before the second cycle of nivolumab.

The CDR3 DNA reads TGTGCCAGCAGGCGTGACAGGTATCAGCCCCAGCATTTT. The encoded protein is CASRRDRYQPQHF. J is TRBJ1-5 and V is TRBV6-5, with TRBD1 as a possible D gene (6 bases). The CDR3 is 13 amino acids. Germline V gives CDR1 MNHEY, CDR2 SVGAGI. The ends were cut back, 6 bases at V and 5 bases at J, with 11 bases in the middle.